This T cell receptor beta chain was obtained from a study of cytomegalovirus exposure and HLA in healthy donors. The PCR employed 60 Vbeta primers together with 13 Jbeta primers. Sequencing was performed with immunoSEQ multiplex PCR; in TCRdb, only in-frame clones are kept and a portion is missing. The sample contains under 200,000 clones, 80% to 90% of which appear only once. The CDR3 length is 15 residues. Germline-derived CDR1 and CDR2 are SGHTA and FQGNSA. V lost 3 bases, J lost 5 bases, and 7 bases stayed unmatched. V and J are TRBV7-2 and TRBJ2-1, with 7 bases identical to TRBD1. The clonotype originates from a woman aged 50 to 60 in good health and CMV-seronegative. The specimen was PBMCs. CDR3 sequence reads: CASSLSGQRHNEQFF. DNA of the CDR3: TGTGCCAGCAGCTTGTCGGGACAGCGGCACAATGAGCAGTTCTTC.